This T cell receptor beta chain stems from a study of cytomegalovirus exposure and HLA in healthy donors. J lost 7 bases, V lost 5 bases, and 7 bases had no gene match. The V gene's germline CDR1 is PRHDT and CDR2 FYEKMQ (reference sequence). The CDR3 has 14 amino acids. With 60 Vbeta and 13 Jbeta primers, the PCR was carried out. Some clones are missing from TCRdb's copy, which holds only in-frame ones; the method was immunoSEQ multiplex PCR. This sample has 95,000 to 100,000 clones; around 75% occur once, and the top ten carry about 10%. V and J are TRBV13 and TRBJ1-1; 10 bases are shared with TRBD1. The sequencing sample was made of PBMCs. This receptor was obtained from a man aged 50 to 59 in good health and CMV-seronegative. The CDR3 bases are TGTGCCAGCAGCCTCCGGGACAGGGGATGTGAAGCTTTCTTT. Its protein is CASSLRDRGCEAFF. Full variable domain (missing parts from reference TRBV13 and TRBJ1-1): AAGVIQSPRHLIKEKRETATLKCYPIPRHDTVYWYQQGPGQDPQFLISFYEKMQSDKGSIPDRFSAQQFSDYHSELNMSSLELGDSALYFCASSLRDRGCEAFFGQGTRLTVV.